The 11 T cell receptor beta chains listed next were all sequenced from one sample in a study of blood T cell repertoires in COVID-19. Here immunoSEQ multiplex PCR was the method, and the copy in TCRdb shows in-frame clones only, minus some. The data contain 400,000 to 500,000 clones, 86% of them seen just once; the ten biggest clones take up almost 1.5%. Specimen: peripheral blood. The receptors originated from a woman in her 30s with active or convalescent COVID-19.

The table lists this clone with a count of one. The chain employs TRBV19 and TRBJ1-4; 9 bases agree with TRBD1. There are 15 residues in the CDR3. The germline V gene has CDR1 LNHDA and CDR2 SQIVND (reference sequence). V was pared by 5 bases and J by 4 bases, with 5 bases of the junction left unmatched. The DNA of the CDR3 is TGTGCCAGTAGTCTACGGACAGGGGTTAATGAAAAACTGTTTTTT. Translated, it gives CASSLRTGVNEKLFF.

This clone was recorded only once. The rearrangement links TRBV5-1 to TRBJ2-5, with TRBD1 matching 9 bases. The CDR3 length is 16 residues. V lost 4 bases to trimming and J lost 1 base; unmatched junction nucleotides: 8. CDR1 SGHRS and CDR2 YFSETQ come from the germline V gene. Here the CDR3 DNA reads TGCGCCAGCAGCACGACAGGGGGGTATAGCCAAGAGACCCAGTACTTC. Translated, it gives CASSTTGGYSQETQYF.

The CDR3 nucleotides read TGTGCCAGCAGTTCGGACAGGGTCTATGAGCAGTTCTTC. Translated, it gives CASSSDRVYEQFF. V usage is TRBV2 and J usage is TRBJ2-1, with 8 nucleotides matching TRBD1. This CDR3 has 13 amino acids. Germline lookup yields CDR1 SNHLY and CDR2 FYNNEI. Trimming cost V 5 bases and J 8 bases; bases outside gene matches: 5.

The V call is TRBV2, the J call TRBJ2-4; the match to TRBD1 covers 8 bases. This CDR3 has 16 residues. V was clipped by 3 bases and J by 5 bases; unmatched bases: 9. The V gene's germline CDR1 is SNHLY and CDR2 FYNNEI. The CDR3 here is CASSDSWTGNENIQYF. CDR3 sequence (DNA): TGTGCCAGCAGTGATTCCTGGACAGGGAACGAAAACATTCAGTACTTC.

This chain joins TRBV9 and TRBJ2-2, with a tentative D call TRBD1 (6 bases). CDR3 size: 16 residues. Trimming cost V 3 bases and J 0 bases, with 12 bases left between them. In germline, CDR1 is SGDLS, CDR2 YYNGEE. As DNA, the CDR3 is TGTGCCAGCAGCGCTACCGGACAGACGAACACCGGGGAGCTGTTTTTT. The encoded protein is CASSATGQTNTGELFF.

The V and J genes are TRBV27 and TRBJ1-5, with D possibly matching TRBD1 (6 bases). Trimming removed 5 bases at V and 6 bases at J, with 14 bases between. The CDR3 is 14 amino acids. Per the germline V gene, CDR1 is MNHEY and CDR2 is SMNVEV (reference sequence). CDR3 sequence (DNA): TGTGCCAGCAGTCCGCCAGGGGCAGGTCAGCCCCAGCATTTT. Translated, it gives CASSPPGAGQPQHF.

The gene calls are TRBV5-1 and TRBJ2-7; TRBD2 matches 8 bases. The CDR3 spans 16 residues. Germline CDR1 SGHRS, CDR2 YFSETQ. V was clipped by 4 bases and J by 6 bases; unmatched bases: 15. CDR3: CASSRGGPAGASEQYF. The CDR3 nucleotides are TGCGCCAGCAGCCGCGGGGGCCCAGCGGGAGCCTCCGAGCAGTACTTC.

The rearrangement uses TRBV3-1 (or the pseudogene TRBV3-2) and TRBJ1-5; D ambiguous. V lost 4 bases, J lost 5 bases, and 9 bases lay in between. The CDR3 length is 13 residues. CDR1 and CDR2 (germline): LGHDT, YNNKEL (reference sequence). The DNA of the CDR3 is TGTGCCAGCAGCCCCACGAGTGATCAGCCCCAGCATTTT. Protein sequence: CASSPTSDQPQHF.

In this sample, this clone turned up a few times. CDR3 DNA: TGTGCCATAAGAGAGAGCCATACCTCCGAGCAGTACTTC. As protein: CAIRESHTSEQYF. The rearrangement links TRBV6-5 to TRBJ2-7; D call uncertain. The CDR3 spans 13 residues. Trimming took 10 bases from V and 6 from J, leaving 19 bases between them. CDR1 and CDR2 (germline): MNHEY, SVGAGI.

The chain employs TRBV18 and TRBJ1-1; the D gene is possibly TRBD1 (5 bases). Trimming shortened V by 0 bases and J by 4 bases, and 12 bases separated the two germline ends. The CDR3 consists of 15 residues. CDR1 is KGHSH, CDR2 LQKENI, per germline. CDR3 DNA sequence: TGTGCCAGCTCACCACCAGGCAGGGTGGGCACTGAAGCTTTCTTT. This sequence encodes CASSPPGRVGTEAFF.

The rearrangement links TRBV25-1 to TRBJ1-1; 9 bases are a match to TRBD1. The CDR3 extends over 17 amino acids. J lost 5 bases, V lost 2 bases, and 12 bases had no gene match. Germline CDR1 is MGHDK and CDR2 is SYGVNS. CDR3 nucleotide sequence: TGTGCCAGCAGTGAAATGGGGGGACAGGGAGTACAAACTGAAGCTTTCTTT. This codes for CASSEMGGQGVQTEAFF.